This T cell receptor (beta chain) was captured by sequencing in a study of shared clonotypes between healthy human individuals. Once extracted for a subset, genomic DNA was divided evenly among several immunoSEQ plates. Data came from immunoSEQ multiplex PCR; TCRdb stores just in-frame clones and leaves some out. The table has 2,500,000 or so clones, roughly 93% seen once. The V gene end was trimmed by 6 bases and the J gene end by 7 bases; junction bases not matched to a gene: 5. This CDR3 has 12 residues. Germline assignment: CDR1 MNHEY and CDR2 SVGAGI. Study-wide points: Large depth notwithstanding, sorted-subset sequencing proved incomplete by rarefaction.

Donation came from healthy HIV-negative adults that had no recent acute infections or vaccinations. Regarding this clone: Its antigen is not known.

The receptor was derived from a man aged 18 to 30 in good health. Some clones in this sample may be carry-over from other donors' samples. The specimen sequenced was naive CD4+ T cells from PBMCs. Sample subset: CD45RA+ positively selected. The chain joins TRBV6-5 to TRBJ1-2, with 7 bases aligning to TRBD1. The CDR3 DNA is TGTGCCAGCAGCCACAGGGGCCTTGGCTACACCTTC. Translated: CASSHRGLGYTF.